This TCR beta chain was recovered during a study of regulatory T cells in long-lasting Graves disease. The sample's time point: newly diagnosed GD, antithyroid drugs for less than 3 months. Making the TCR library involved RNA that had been extracted from PBMCs. The sample holds many counts of this clonotype. The target antigen is unknown. Through Arm-PCR of CDR3 regions and iRepertoire HTBI primers, TCR beta libraries were built. One entry per CDR3 protein results from TCRdb running MiXCR on the multiplex PCR reads. Counted here are about 540,000 distinct CDR3 sequences, 13% occurring once; the ten biggest clones make up 10%. The trim removed 3 bases at V and 4 bases at J, leaving 5 bases unmatched. The CDR3 loop spans 16 amino acids. CDR1 and CDR2 from the germline V gene are SGHRS and YFSETQ. Study observations and caveats: TCR diversity was lower in persistent Graves' patients than in newly diagnosed ones.

These data were also reused for a study on T cells in Graves' hyperthyroidism and ophthalmopathy. That paper adds: Researchers found most expanded thyroid clonotypes above 0.001 in blood as well.

This TCR derives from a man aged 25-45 years with Graves disease. The V and J genes are TRBV5-1 and TRBJ2-3, with TRBD2 matching 13 bases. This specimen was peripheral blood mononuclear cells (PBMCs), taken at new diagnosis, from a patient treated with antithyroid drugs. The CDR3 is CASSSGLAGSADTQYF. The CDR3, as DNA: TGCGCCAGCAGCTCGGGACTAGCGGGATCGGCAGATACGCAGTATTTT.